The clone carrying this T cell receptor (beta chain) has just one count. What it binds is unknown. The authors extracted RNA and reverse transcribed it into cDNA as the sequencing template. Sequencing used immunoSEQ multiplex PCR; TCRdb keeps in-frame clones, though not all of them. The sample has approximately 120,000 clones; about 46% are singletons. The germline CDR1 and CDR2 sequences are MNHEY and SVGAGI. The length of the CDR3 is 14 residues. V was pared by 6 bases and J by 1 base, with 10 bases between. This sample is drawn from a study of CD8+ T cells in alopecia areata. Study-wide findings and caveats: Mice showed clearer TCR sharing than patients did, a gap that was possibly HLA-related.

From alopecia areata patients, lesional scalp punch biopsies and peripheral blood were collected. The sorting of PBMCs gave CD4+ and CD8+ T cells. The chain uses TRBV6-5 and TRBJ1-3; D is unclear. The sample taken for sequencing was NKG2D-low CD8+ T cells sorted from blood. The sequence derives from a human donor with alopecia areata. In DNA form, the CDR3 reads TGTGCCAGCAGCCGAACAGAGTCTGGAAACACCATATATTTT. Protein product: CASSRTESGNTIYF.